This entry is about one T cell receptor beta chain. As yet, its antigen is unknown. These data originate in a study of cytomegalovirus exposure and HLA in healthy donors. The PCR contained 60 Vbeta and 13 Jbeta primers. The protocol was immunoSEQ multiplex PCR, while the TCRdb copy is restricted to in-frame clones and leaves out a portion. The sample includes 70,000 to 90,000 clones, more than 50% of them seen just once. Notes on the study in general: Apparent HLA restriction characterized most CMV-associated TCR beta chains in a later analysis. Later analysis showed TCR association rates varying by HLA locus, highest for DRB1 and lowest for HLA-C. When analyzed later, a missense DCLRE1C variant was found to be linked to TCR beta V- and J-gene trimming.

This TCR was sampled from a woman in her thirties or forties in good health and CMV-seropositive. The sample was PBMCs.

This chain's CDR3 is CASSRGLEAQYF. The CDR3 DNA follows: TGCGCCAGCAGCAGAGGCCTGGAGGCCCAGTACTTC. This sequence joins TRBV5-1 and TRBJ2-5, with D perhaps matching TRBD2 (5 bases). The germline V and J ends were trimmed by 4 bases and 9 bases, with 13 bases remaining between them. Germline V CDR1 and CDR2: SGHRS, YFSETQ. The CDR3 sequence is 12 residues long.